Listed here are 14 T cell receptor beta chains from one sample, sequenced in a study of blood T cells in healthy people across ages. Using a J-beta primer mix together with a sample-barcoded 5' primer, a second PCR was run for roughly 7 to 11 cycles. TCRdb analysed the 5' RACE reads with MiXCR anew, one entry per CDR3 protein. The sample records fewer than 1,200,000 distinct CDR3 sequences, around 27% being singletons. The same data also went into a second study, on T cells of mothers and their children.

Sequencing input: blood. Receptors were obtained from a girl aged 2-15 years in good health.

The V gene is TRBV5-1, the J gene TRBJ1-4; 12 bases line up with TRBD1. Germline CDR1 and CDR2: SGHRS and YFSETQ. J gave up 7 bases and V 6 bases, and 4 bases lay outside the gene matches. The CDR3 is 14 residues long. CDR3 nucleotides: TGCGCCAGCACCCCGGGACAGGGGGCTGAAAAACTGTTTTTT. Residues: CASTPGQGAEKLFF.

This clonotype was detected a few times. The chain recombines TRBV7-9 with TRBJ1-5; tentative D call: TRBD1 (6 bases). The germline V gene encodes CDR1 SEHNR and CDR2 FQNEAQ (reference sequence). There are 14 residues in the CDR3. Between the trimmed V and J ends, which lost 5 bases and 4 bases, there was a span of 12 bases. The CDR3 region has the DNA TGTGCCAGCAGCCAGGGGAATGGGAATCAGCCCCAGCATTTT. Translated, it gives CASSQGNGNQPQHF.

The V call is TRBV20-1, the J call TRBJ1-2, with no clear D. V dropped 0 bases and J dropped 0 bases, with 8 bases sitting between them. The length of the CDR3 is 14 residues. The germline V gene encodes CDR1 DFQATT and CDR2 SNEGSKA (reference sequence). CDR3 bases: TGCAGTGCTAGAGATTACCGTACTAACTATGGCTACACCTTC. Translating it yields CSARDYRTNYGYTF.

V and J are TRBV13 and TRBJ2-1; 15 bases fit TRBD2. The junction had 6 bases not matched to a gene; V was cut back by 0 bases and J by 9 bases. Germline CDR1 PRHDT, CDR2 FYEKMQ (reference sequence). This CDR3 contains 17 residues. The CDR3 sequence: CASSLGWTSGGAIEQFF. In DNA, the CDR3 is TGTGCCAGCAGCTTAGGGTGGACTAGCGGGGGGGCGATTGAGCAGTTCTTC.

The chain carries TRBV10-3 and TRBJ2-1; 11 bases match TRBD2. Germline CDR1 and CDR2: ENHRY and SYGVKD. V was pared by 6 bases and J by 5 bases, with 6 bases of the junction left unmatched. This CDR3 contains 15 residues. DNA for the CDR3: TGTGCCATCAGAGAGACTAGCGGGGAAAACAATGAGCAGTTCTTC. This sequence encodes CAIRETSGENNEQFF.

The CDR3 protein is CSARILVTSTDTQYF. The DNA of the CDR3 is TGCAGTGCTAGAATACTAGTGACTAGCACAGATACGCAGTATTTT. The rearrangement uses TRBV20-1 and TRBJ2-3, with a weak D call TRBD2 (5 bases). Trimming left V 2 bases short and J 0 bases short, with 12 bases between. This CDR3 has 15 residues. Germline CDR1 is DFQATT and CDR2 is SNEGSKA (reference sequence).

This CDR3 reads CSASRQPDTQYF. As DNA, the CDR3 is TGCAGTGCCTCTCGTCAGCCAGATACGCAGTATTTT. This chain links TRBV20-1 with TRBJ2-3; D remains unclear. V was trimmed by 6 bases and J by 4 bases, leaving 11 bases between them. This CDR3 spans 12 amino acids. CDR1 is DFQATT, CDR2 SNEGSKA, per germline (reference sequence).

This clonotype was detected only a few times. V is TRBV6-6 and J is TRBJ1-4, with TRBD1 as a possible D gene (6 bases). The CDR3 length is 13 residues. Per germline, CDR1 MNHNY and CDR2 SVGAGI (reference sequence). Trimming took off 6 bases at V and 3 bases at J, with 8 bases between the two ends. The CDR3 sequence is CASRDRSNEKLFF. In DNA, the CDR3 is TGTGCCAGCAGAGACAGGTCTAATGAAAAACTGTTTTTT.

A few counts support this clonotype. CDR3 bases: TGCAGCGTTGTTGGACTAGCGGTTGAGCAGTTCTTC. It codes for CSVVGLAVEQFF. The gene calls are TRBV29-1 and TRBJ2-1; 10 bases fit TRBD2. The ends lost 4 bases at V and 9 bases at J; junction bases unmatched: 3. CDR3 length equals 12 residues. The germline V gene encodes CDR1 SQVTM and CDR2 ANQGSEA.

Only a few counts were recorded for this clonotype. The chain recombines TRBV2 with TRBJ1-5; 7 nucleotides align to TRBD1. J was trimmed by 6 bases and V by 6 bases; bases with no gene match: 8. Looked up from germline, CDR1 is SNHLY and CDR2 is FYNNEI. The CDR3 runs to 14 residues. CDR3 DNA: TGTGCCAGCAGCAACAGGGGCCGGGTTCAGCCCCAGCATTTT. This gives the protein CASSNRGRVQPQHF.

This clonotype was counted between two and nine times. The chain is built from TRBV10-3 and TRBJ2-5; 8 positions match TRBD2. The closer fit of TRBJ2-7 to the DNA end suggests the J call may be wrong. The CDR3 spans 13 residues. CDR1 and CDR2 (germline): ENHRY, SYGVKD. The CDR3 reads CAITNSGTYEQYF. The CDR3 nucleotides read TGTGCCATCACCAATAGCGGGACCTACGAGCAGTACTTC.

This clonotype was counted between two and nine times. V gene TRBV12-3 or TRBV12-4 combines with J gene TRBJ2-5, with D possibly being TRBD2 (6 bases). V dropped 3 bases and J dropped 3 bases, with 26 bases sitting between them. The CDR3 covers 19 residues. The CDR3 coding sequence is TGTGCCAGCAGTTTCATTGCGGGCTGGTCGGCAGGAGGGAAAGAGACCCAGTACTTC. It yields the protein CASSFIAGWSAGGKETQYF.

This chain joins TRBV20-1 and TRBJ2-7, with D uncertain. The CDR3 has 12 residues. Germline V lookup: CDR1 DFQATT, CDR2 SNEGSKA (reference sequence). V was cut by 3 bases and J by 6 bases, with 12 bases left in between. CDR3 region: CSARISGGEQYF. The CDR3 nucleotides are TGCAGTGCTAGGATCTCCGGTGGCGAGCAGTACTTC.

The chain links TRBV7-9 to TRBJ2-7; D tentatively fits TRBD1 or TRBD2 (6 bases each). The V end lost 4 bases, the J end lost 3 bases, and 10 bases lay between the germline ends. There are 13 residues in the CDR3. CDR1 is SEHNR, CDR2 FQNEAQ, per germline (reference sequence). CDR3 protein: CASSWGAGYEQYF. As DNA, the CDR3 is TGTGCCAGCAGCTGGGGGGCTGGCTACGAGCAGTACTTC.